The sequence of this T cell receptor (beta chain) was determined in a study of cytomegalovirus exposure and HLA in healthy donors. In the case of this clone: Its antigen is still unknown.

Findings and limits, study-wide: In a later analysis, specific HLA alleles were associated with 15,000 to 20,000 TCR beta sequences at a 0.05 false discovery rate. Follow-up analysis seemed to connect common viral pathogens with several of the most significant clusters identified. The authors later linked a missense DCLRE1C variant to TCR beta V- and J-gene trimming. Researchers counted roughly 150 TCR beta chains as cytomegalovirus-associated.

V was pared by 7 bases and J by 5 bases, with 6 bases of the junction left unmatched. There are 13 residues in the CDR3. The germline CDR1 and CDR2 sequences are SNHLY and FYNNEI. The PCR ran on 60 Vbeta and 13 Jbeta primers. The data were produced by immunoSEQ multiplex PCR, yet TCRdb's version contains in-frame clones alone and is incomplete. The table records some 150,000 clones, over 55% of them present only once. The TCR comes from a man in his forties in good health and CMV-seronegative. J is TRBJ1-2 and V is TRBV2; 8 bases are shared with TRBD1. The sample comprised PBMCs. CDR3 bases: TGTGCCAGCAAGGACAGGGTTCAATATGGCTACACCTTC. Its translation: CASKDRVQYGYTF.